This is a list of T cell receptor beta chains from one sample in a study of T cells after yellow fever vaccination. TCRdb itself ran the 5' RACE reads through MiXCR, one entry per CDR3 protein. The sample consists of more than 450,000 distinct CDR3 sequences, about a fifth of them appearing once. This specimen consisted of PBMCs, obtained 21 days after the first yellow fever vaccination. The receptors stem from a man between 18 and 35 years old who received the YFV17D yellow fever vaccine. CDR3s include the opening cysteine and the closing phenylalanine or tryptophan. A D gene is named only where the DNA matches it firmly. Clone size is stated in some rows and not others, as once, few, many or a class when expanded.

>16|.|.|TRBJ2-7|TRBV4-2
CASSQETAGARYEQYF
TGTGCCAGCAGCCAAGAGACAGCAGGGGCTAGGTACGAGCAGTACTTC
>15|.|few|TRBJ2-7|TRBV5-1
CASSPLTRSAREQYF
TGCGCCAGCAGCCCTTTGACTAGGAGCGCGAGGGAGCAGTACTTC
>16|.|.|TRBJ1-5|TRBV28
CASSTTLQGGGQPQHF
TGTGCCAGCAGTACTACCCTCCAGGGAGGAGGTCAGCCCCAGCATTTT
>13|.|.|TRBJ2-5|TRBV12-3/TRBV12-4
CASTGPQGETQYF
TGTGCCAGCACCGGCCCACAGGGTGAGACCCAGTACTTC
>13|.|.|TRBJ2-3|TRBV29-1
CSVEVRVGDTQYF
TGCAGCGTTGAAGTTAGGGTAGGGGATACGCAGTATTTT
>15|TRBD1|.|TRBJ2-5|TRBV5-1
CASSPGQGAAETQYF
TGCGCCAGCAGCCCAGGACAGGGGGCGGCAGAGACCCAGTACTTC
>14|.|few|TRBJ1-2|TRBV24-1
CATSDLYRNYGYTF
TGTGCCACCAGTGACCTTTACCGTAACTATGGCTACACCTTC
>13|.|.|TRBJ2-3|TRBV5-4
CAQGGKSTDTQYF
TGTGCCCAGGGGGGTAAGAGCACAGATACGCAGTATTTT
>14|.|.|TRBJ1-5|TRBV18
CASSPLASLQPQHF
TGTGCCAGCTCACCATTGGCATCCCTTCAGCCCCAGCATTTT
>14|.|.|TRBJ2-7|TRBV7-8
CASSNPRGGNEQYF
TGTGCCAGCAGTAATCCAAGAGGGGGTAACGAGCAGTACTTC
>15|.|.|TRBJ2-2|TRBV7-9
CASVEPRGGTGELFF
TGTGCCAGCGTCGAGCCTCGGGGAGGCACCGGGGAGCTGTTTTTT
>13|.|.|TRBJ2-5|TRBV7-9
CASSLEGAKTQYF
TGTGCCAGCAGCTTAGAAGGGGCCAAGACCCAGTACTTC
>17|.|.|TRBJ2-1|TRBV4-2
CASSQDLPGAPICEQFF
TGTGCCAGCAGCCAAGATCTCCCAGGGGCACCGATTTGTGAGCAGTTCTTC
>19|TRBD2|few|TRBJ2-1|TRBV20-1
CSARTSQGLAGGAYNEQFF
TGCAGTGCTAGAACCTCCCAAGGACTAGCGGGGGGTGCCTACAATGAGCAGTTCTTC
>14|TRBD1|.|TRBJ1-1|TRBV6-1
CASTVGQGHTEAFF
TGTGCCAGCACCGTGGGACAGGGCCACACTGAAGCTTTCTTT
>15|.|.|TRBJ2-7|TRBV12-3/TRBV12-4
CASSFSGVNKYEQYF
TGTGCCAGCAGTTTTTCGGGGGTGAATAAGTACGAGCAGTACTTC
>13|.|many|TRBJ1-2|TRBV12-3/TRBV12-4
CASSPTRGVGYTF
TGTGCCAGCTCCCCAACCCGGGGGGTTGGCTACACCTTC
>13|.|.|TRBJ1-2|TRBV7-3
CASSEPGTVGYTF
TGTGCCAGCAGCGAGCCCGGGACCGTCGGCTACACCTTC
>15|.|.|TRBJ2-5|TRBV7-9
CASSGPDRSQETQYF
TGTGCCAGCAGCGGCCCCGACAGGAGTCAAGAGACCCAGTACTTC
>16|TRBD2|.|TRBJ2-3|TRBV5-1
CASSLDGLAGVPTQYF
TGCGCCAGCAGCCTGGATGGACTAGCGGGGGTACCGACGCAGTATTTT
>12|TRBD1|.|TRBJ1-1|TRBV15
CATRGTGAEAFF
TGTGCCACCAGAGGGACAGGTGCTGAAGCTTTCTTT
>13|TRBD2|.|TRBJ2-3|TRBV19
CASSTLERGHGHF
TGTGCCAGTAGTACCCTTGAGCGGGGGCATGGACATTTT
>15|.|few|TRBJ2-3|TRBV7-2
CASSLDQGVERTQYF
TGTGCCAGCAGCTTAGACCAGGGCGTGGAGAGAACGCAGTATTTT
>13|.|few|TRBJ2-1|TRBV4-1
CASSQGVSLEQFF
TGCGCCAGCAGCCAAGGGGTCTCGCTAGAGCAGTTCTTC
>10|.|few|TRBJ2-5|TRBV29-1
CSVASETQYF
TGCAGCGTTGCCAGCGAGACCCAGTACTTC
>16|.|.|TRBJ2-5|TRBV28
CASSTPKAVFQETQYF
TGTGCCAGCAGCACCCCCAAGGCGGTATTTCAAGAGACCCAGTACTTC
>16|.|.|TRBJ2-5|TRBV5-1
CASSSHPQTDQETQYF
TGCGCCAGCAGCTCCCATCCCCAGACTGACCAAGAGACCCAGTACTTC
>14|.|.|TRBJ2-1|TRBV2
CASGDKSSYNEQFF
TGTGCCAGCGGGGACAAGAGCTCCTACAATGAGCAGTTCTTC
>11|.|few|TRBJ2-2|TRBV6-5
CASREAGELFF
TGTGCCAGCAGGGAGGCCGGGGAGCTGTTTTTT
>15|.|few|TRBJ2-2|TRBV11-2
CASSLDTGFTGELFF
TGTGCCAGCAGCTTAGATACAGGGTTTACCGGGGAGCTGTTTTTT
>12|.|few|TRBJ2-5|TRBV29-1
CSVVQNQETQYF
TGCAGCGTTGTACAGAACCAAGAGACCCAGTACTTC
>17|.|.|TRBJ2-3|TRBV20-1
CSARDWGRRRNSDTQYF
TGCAGTGCTAGAGATTGGGGACGACGCCGGAACTCAGATACGCAGTATTTT
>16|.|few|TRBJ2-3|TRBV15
CATSRDVAISTDTQYF
TGTGCCACCAGCAGAGATGTGGCGATTAGCACAGATACGCAGTATTTT
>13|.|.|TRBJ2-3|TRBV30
CAWSPLQADTQYF
TGTGCCTGGAGTCCCTTACAAGCGGATACGCAGTATTTT
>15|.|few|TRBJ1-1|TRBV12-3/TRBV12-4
CASTMRGRPRTEAFF
TGTGCCAGCACTATGAGAGGCAGGCCACGGACTGAAGCTTTCTTT
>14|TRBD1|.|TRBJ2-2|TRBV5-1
CASSLGDSTGELFF
TGCGCCAGCAGCTTGGGGGACAGCACCGGGGAGCTGTTTTTT
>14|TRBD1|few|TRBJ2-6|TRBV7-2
CASKGQAGANVLTF
TGTGCCAGCAAGGGACAGGCTGGGGCCAACGTCCTGACTTTC
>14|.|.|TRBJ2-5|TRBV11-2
CASSKGPLQETQYF
TGTGCCAGCAGCAAGGGACCCTTGCAAGAGACCCAGTACTTC
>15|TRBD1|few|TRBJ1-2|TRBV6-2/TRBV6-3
CASRLRDRGGYGYTF
TGTGCCAGCAGGCTTCGGGACAGGGGTGGCTATGGCTACACCTTC
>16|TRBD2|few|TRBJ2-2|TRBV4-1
CASSQALAGGPRELFF
TGCGCCAGCAGCCAAGCATTAGCGGGGGGGCCCCGGGAGCTGTTTTTT
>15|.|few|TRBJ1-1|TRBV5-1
CASSLEVSGHVEAFF
TGCGCCAGCAGCTTGGAAGTATCAGGGCATGTTGAAGCTTTCTTT
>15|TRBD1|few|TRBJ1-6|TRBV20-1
CSANPPTGEDSPLHF
TGCAGTGCTAACCCACCGACAGGGGAGGATTCACCCCTCCACTTT